This T cell receptor beta chain was sequenced in a study of Ad26.COV2.S vaccination and SARS-CoV-2 variants. Study in general: Once or twice, 56 days apart, Ad26.COV2.S was delivered intramuscularly.

As to this clone: This same CDR3 is encoded by further DNA sequences in the sample.

Indicated treatment: 15 to 20 received Ad26.COV2.S at low or high dose, single or two shots; several received placebo; per-sample allocation not given. The study sampled participants on day 63 after the first vaccine or placebo injection. Based in Boston, the donor was an adult of 18-55 years. V gave up 1 base and J gave up 3 bases; unmatched junction bases: 0. Germline loops: CDR1 LNHDA, CDR2 SQIVND (reference sequence). The CDR3 totals 15 residues. This table comes from immunoSEQ multiplex PCR, and its TCRdb copy is limited to in-frame clones, with some not included. This table holds a few hundred thousand clones, roughly 90% found once.

The sequencing here drew on peripheral blood, taken in a trial of Ad26.COV2.S vaccine versus placebo. The chain carries TRBV19 and TRBJ1-5; 10 bases fit TRBD1. This receptor was obtained from a person between 18 and 60 years old who received the Ad26.COV2.S COVID-19 vaccine or a placebo. As DNA, the CDR3 is TGTGCCAGTAGTATAGGACAGGGGGCCAATCAGCCCCAGCATTTT. Protein: CASSIGQGANQPQHF.